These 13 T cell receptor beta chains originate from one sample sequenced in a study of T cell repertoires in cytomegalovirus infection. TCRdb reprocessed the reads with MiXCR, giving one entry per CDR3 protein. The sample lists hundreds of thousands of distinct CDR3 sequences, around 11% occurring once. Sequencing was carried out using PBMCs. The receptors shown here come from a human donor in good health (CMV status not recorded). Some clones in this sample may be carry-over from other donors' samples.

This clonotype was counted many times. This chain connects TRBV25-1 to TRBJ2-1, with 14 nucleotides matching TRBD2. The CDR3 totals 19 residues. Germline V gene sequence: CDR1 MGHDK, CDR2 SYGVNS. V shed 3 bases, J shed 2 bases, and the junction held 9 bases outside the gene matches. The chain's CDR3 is CASSDPGTSGSVPYNEQFF. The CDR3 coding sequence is TGTGCCAGCAGTGACCCCGGGACTAGCGGGAGCGTCCCCTACAATGAGCAGTTCTTC.

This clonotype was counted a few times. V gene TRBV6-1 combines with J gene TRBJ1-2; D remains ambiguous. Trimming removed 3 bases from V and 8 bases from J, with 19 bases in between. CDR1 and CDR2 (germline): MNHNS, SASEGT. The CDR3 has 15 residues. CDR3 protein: CASSDMGQTGGGYTF. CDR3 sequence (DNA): TGTGCCAGCAGTGATATGGGCCAAACGGGTGGAGGCTACACCTTC.

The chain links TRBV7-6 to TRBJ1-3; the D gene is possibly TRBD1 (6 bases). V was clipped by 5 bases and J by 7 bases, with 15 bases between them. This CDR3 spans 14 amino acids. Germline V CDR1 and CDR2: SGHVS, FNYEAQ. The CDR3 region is CASSGPTGSNTIYF. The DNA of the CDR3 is TGTGCCAGCAGCGGGCCCACAGGGAGTAACACCATATATTTT. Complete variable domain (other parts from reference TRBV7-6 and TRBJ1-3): GAGVSQSPRYKVTKRGQDVALRCDPISGHVSLYWYRQALGQGPEFLTYFNYEAQQDKSGLPNDRFSAERPEGSISTLTIQRTEQRDSAMYRCASSGPTGSNTIYFGEGSWLTVV.

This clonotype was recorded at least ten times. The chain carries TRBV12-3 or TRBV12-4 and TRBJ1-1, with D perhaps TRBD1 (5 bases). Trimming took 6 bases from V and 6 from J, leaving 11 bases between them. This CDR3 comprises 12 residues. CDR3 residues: CASSLGGAEAFF. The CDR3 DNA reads TGTGCCAGCAGCTTGGGGGGAGCTGAAGCTTTCTTT.

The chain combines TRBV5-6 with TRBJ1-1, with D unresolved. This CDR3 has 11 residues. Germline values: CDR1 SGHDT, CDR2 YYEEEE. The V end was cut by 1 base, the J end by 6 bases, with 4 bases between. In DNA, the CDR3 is TGTGCCAGCAGCTTGCTCTCTGAAGCTTTCTTT. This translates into CASSLLSEAFF. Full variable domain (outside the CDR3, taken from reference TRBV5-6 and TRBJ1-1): DAGVTQSPTHLIKTRGQQVTLRCSPKSGHDTVSWYQQALGQGPQFIFQYYEEEERQRGNFPDRFSGHQFPNYSSELNVNALLLGDSALYLCASSLLSEAFFGQGTRLTVV.

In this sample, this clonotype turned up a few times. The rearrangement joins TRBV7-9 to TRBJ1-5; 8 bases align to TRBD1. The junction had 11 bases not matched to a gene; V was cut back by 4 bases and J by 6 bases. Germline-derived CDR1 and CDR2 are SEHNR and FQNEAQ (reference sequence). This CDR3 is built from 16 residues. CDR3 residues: CASSSSRQGPFQPQHF. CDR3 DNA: TGTGCCAGCAGCTCCTCCCGACAGGGGCCCTTTCAGCCCCAGCATTTT.

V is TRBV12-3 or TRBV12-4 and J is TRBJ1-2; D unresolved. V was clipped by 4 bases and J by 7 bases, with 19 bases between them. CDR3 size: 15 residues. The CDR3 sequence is CASSSYPGPRGGYTF. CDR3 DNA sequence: TGTGCCAGCAGTTCCTATCCGGGCCCGCGGGGTGGCTACACCTTC.

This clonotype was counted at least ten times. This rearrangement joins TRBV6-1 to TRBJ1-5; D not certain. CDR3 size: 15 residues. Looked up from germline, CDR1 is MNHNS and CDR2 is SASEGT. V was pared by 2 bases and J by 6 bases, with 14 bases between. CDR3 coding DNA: TGTGCCAGCAGTGAAAGGGCAGAACCACCTCAGCCCCAGCATTTT. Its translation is CASSERAEPPQPQHF.

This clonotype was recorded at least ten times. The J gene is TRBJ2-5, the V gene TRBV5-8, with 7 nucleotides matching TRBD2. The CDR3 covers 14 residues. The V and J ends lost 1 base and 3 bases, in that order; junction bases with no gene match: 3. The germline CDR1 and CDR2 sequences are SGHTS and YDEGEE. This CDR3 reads CASSLWSGKETQYF. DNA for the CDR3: TGTGCCAGCAGCTTGTGGAGCGGGAAAGAGACCCAGTACTTC.

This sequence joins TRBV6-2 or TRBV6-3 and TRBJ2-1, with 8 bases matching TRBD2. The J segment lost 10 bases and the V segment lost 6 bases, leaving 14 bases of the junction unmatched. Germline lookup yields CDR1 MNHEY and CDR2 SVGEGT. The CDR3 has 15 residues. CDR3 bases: TGTGCCAGCAGATCTCACAACAGCGGGAGCTTCGAGCAGTTCTTC. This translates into CASRSHNSGSFEQFF.

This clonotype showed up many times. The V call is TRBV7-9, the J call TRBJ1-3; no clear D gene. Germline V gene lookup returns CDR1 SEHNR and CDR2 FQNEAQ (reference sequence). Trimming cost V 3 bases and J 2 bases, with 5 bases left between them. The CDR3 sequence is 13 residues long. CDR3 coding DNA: TGTGCCAGCAGCTTCGACCCTGGAAACACCATATATTTT. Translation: CASSFDPGNTIYF.

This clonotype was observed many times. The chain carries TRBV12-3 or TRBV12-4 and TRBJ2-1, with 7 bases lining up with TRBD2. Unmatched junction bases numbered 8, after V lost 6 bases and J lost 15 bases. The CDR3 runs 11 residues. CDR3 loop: CASSFREELFF. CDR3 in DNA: TGTGCCAGCAGCTTCCGGGAGGAATTGTTCTTC.

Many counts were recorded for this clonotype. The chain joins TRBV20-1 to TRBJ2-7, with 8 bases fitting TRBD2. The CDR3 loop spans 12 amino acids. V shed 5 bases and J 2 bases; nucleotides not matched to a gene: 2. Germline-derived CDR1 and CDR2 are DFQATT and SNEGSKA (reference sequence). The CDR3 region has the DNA TGCAGTGCTGCTAGCGGGCCCTACGAGCAGTACTTC. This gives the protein CSAASGPYEQYF.